The 5 T cell receptor beta chains below come from one sample, sequenced in a study of cytomegalovirus exposure and HLA in healthy donors. Primers included in the PCR were 60 Vbeta and 13 Jbeta primers. Sequenced by immunoSEQ multiplex PCR; TCRdb stores in-frame clones only, minus some. The table has fewer than 200,000 clones, approximately 81% seen once. Sequencing used PBMCs. These receptors all stem from a woman in her twenties or thirties in good health and CMV-seronegative.

J is TRBJ2-4 and V is TRBV2; a weak D match, TRBD1 (5 bases). The germline V gene encodes CDR1 SNHLY and CDR2 FYNNEI. V lost 1 base, J lost 0 bases, and 7 bases lay in between. The CDR3 has 15 amino acids. Here the CDR3 reads CASSEERGAKNIQYF. CDR3 nucleotide sequence: TGTGCCAGCAGTGAAGAAAGGGGAGCCAAAAACATTCAGTACTTC.

The chain recombines TRBV28 with TRBJ2-7; 7 nucleotides align to TRBD1. This CDR3 has 15 residues. Looked up from germline, CDR1 is MDHEN and CDR2 is SYDVKM. The V segment lost 7 bases and the J segment 0 bases; nucleotides outside the gene matches: 9. The CDR3 DNA follows: TGTGCCAGCATGACCGGGACAGCTAGCTCCTACGAGCAGTACTTC. It encodes CASMTGTASSYEQYF.

The chain employs TRBV18 and TRBJ1-1; D gene ambiguous. The ends were cut back, 3 bases at V and 0 bases at J, with 5 bases in the middle. The germline CDR1 and CDR2 sequences are KGHSH and LQKENI. This CDR3 region has 13 residues. Here the CDR3 DNA reads TGTGCCAGCTCACCGGGCATGAACACTGAAGCTTTCTTT. The encoded protein is CASSPGMNTEAFF.

This clone was recorded only once. The chain joins TRBV9 to TRBJ2-7, with a weak D call TRBD1 (6 bases). The CDR3 is made up of 14 amino acids. V shed 1 base and J shed 5 bases, with 13 bases lying between them. Per the germline V gene, CDR1 is SGDLS and CDR2 is YYNGEE. As DNA, the CDR3 is TGTGCCAGCAGCGTATCAGGGGTCGATGACGAGCAGTACTTC. It yields the protein CASSVSGVDDEQYF.

This clone was seen just once. The junction and the germline gene differ at one end; a read error may be behind it. The chain recombines TRBV6-1 with TRBJ2-5; D is unresolved. Germline CDR1 MNHNS, CDR2 SASEGT. The CDR3 is 15 amino acids. CDR3 DNA: TGTGCCAGCAGTCCCCGACTCAATACCCAAAAGACCCAGTACTTC. Its protein is CASSPRLNTQKTQYF.